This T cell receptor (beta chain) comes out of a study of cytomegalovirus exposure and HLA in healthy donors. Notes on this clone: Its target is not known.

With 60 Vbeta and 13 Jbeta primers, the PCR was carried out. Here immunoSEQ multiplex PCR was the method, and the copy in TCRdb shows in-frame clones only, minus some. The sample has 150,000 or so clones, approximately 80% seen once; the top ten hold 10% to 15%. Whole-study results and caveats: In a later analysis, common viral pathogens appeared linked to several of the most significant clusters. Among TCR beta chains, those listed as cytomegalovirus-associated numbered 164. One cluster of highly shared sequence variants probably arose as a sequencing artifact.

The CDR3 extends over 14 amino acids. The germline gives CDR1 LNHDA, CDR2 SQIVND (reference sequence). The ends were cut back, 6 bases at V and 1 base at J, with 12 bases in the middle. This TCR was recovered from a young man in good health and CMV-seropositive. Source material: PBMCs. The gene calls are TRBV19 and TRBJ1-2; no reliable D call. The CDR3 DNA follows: TGTGCCAGTAGGAGCCAAGAGGGTAACTATGGCTACACCTTC. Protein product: CASRSQEGNYGYTF.